The 15 T cell receptor beta chains reported below all come from one sample, sequenced in a study of T cell changes during pregnancy in multiple sclerosis. Produced via immunoSEQ multiplex PCR; TCRdb's table is partial and in-frame only. The repertoire holds around 21,000 clones, with about 85% as singletons. The sample consisted of CD8+ T cells from peripheral blood mononuclear cells, taken after pregnancy. The receptors stem from a female donor in good health, enrolled as a control in a pregnancy study.

The gene calls are TRBV6-5 and TRBJ2-1; D uncertain. Germline loops: CDR1 MNHEY, CDR2 SVGAGI. The CDR3 length is 11 residues. V was clipped by 7 bases and J by 4 bases, with 5 bases between them. The CDR3 region has the DNA TGTGCCAGCACCCTGTACAATGAGCAGTTCTTC. It is translated as CASTLYNEQFF.

The chain uses TRBV5-1 and TRBJ2-5; D possibly corresponds to TRBD2 (6 bases). Germline V lookup: CDR1 SGHRS, CDR2 YFSETQ. The ends were cut back, 0 bases at V and 4 bases at J, with 13 bases in the middle. CDR3 length: 15 amino acids. As DNA, the CDR3 is TGCGCCAGCAGCTTGGGGGGCGGGGCCGCAGAGACCCAGTACTTC. It is translated as CASSLGGGAAETQYF.

This chain links TRBV19 with TRBJ1-1, with D possibly matching TRBD1 (5 bases). V lost 5 bases and J 5 bases, leaving 9 bases between the germline ends. This CDR3 comprises 12 residues. CDR1 and CDR2 from the germline V gene are LNHDA and SQIVND (reference sequence). In DNA, the CDR3 is TGTGCCAGTAGTCAGGGTTTTACTGAAGCTTTCTTT. Translated: CASSQGFTEAFF.

The chain couples TRBV30 to TRBJ2-7; no clear D gene. The CDR3 spans 12 residues. Trimming removed 0 bases at V and 7 bases at J, with 10 bases between. Per the germline V gene, CDR1 is GTSNPN and CDR2 is SVGIG (reference sequence). CDR3 loop: CAWSVRLAEQYF. The CDR3 DNA follows: TGTGCCTGGAGTGTACGACTGGCAGAGCAGTACTTC.

The chain combines TRBV6-5 with TRBJ2-3; D remains unclear. Germline CDR1 reads MNHEY; CDR2 reads SVGAGI. V shed 0 bases and J shed 14 bases, with 9 bases lying between them. This CDR3 is built from 11 residues. This CDR3 reads CASSYSGLVYF. As DNA, the CDR3 is TGTGCCAGCAGTTACTCTGGCCTCGTGTATTTT.

CDR3 protein: CASSGTGVWEKLFF. The CDR3 nucleotides read TGTGCCAGCAGTGGGACAGGGGTTTGGGAAAAACTGTTTTTT. The rearrangement uses TRBV28 and TRBJ1-4, with 10 bases that match TRBD1. The germline gives CDR1 MDHEN, CDR2 SYDVKM. With V trimmed by 5 bases and J by 8 bases, 5 bases remained unmatched. The CDR3 length is 14 residues. The whole variable domain, filled in from reference TRBV28 and TRBJ1-4, reads DVKVTQSSRYLVKRTGEKVFLECVQDMDHENMFWYRQDPGLGLRLIYFSYDVKMKEKGDIPEGYSVSREKKERFSLILESASTNQTSMYLCASSGTGVWEKLFFGSGTQLSVL.

This clone came up once. V is TRBV2 and J is TRBJ2-1; TRBD1 is a possible D gene (6 bases). The CDR3 has 15 amino acids. Trimming stripped 2 bases from V and 2 bases from J, with 10 bases between. Germline values: CDR1 SNHLY, CDR2 FYNNEI. Written as DNA, the CDR3 is TGTGCCAGCAGTGAAATAGGGGGAACCTACAATGAGCAGTTCTTC. Protein sequence: CASSEIGGTYNEQFF.

The chain has TRBV7-9 and TRBJ1-1, with D hard to call. The V end lost 2 bases, the J end lost 3 bases, and 10 bases lay between the germline ends. This CDR3 contains 14 residues. Germline lookup yields CDR1 SEHNR and CDR2 FQNEAQ (reference sequence). This CDR3 is CASSLIGRDTEAFF. The CDR3 DNA is TGTGCCAGCAGCTTAATAGGGAGGGACACTGAAGCTTTCTTT.

This chain uses TRBV4-1 with TRBJ1-2, with TRBD1 matching over 7 bases. The germline V gene has CDR1 MGHRA and CDR2 YSYEKL. This CDR3 has 17 residues. V gave up 1 base and J gave up 5 bases; unmatched junction bases: 13. CDR3: CASSQGPWVDRVYGYTF. CDR3 coding DNA: TGCGCCAGCAGCCAAGGGCCCTGGGTCGACAGGGTGTATGGCTACACCTTC.

The chain couples TRBV6-1 to TRBJ1-2; TRBD1 matches 8 bases. CDR1 and CDR2 from the germline V gene are MNHNS and SASEGT. This CDR3 region has 14 residues. V was clipped by 3 bases and J by 4 bases; unmatched bases: 4. The CDR3 spells CASSDWTGLYGYTF. CDR3 DNA: TGTGCCAGCAGTGACTGGACAGGGCTCTATGGCTACACCTTC.

Only one count was recorded for this clone. The chain employs TRBV6-4 and TRBJ2-3; a possible D gene is TRBD2 (7 bases). Germline loops: CDR1 MRHNA, CDR2 SNTAGT. The CDR3 is 20 residues long. Between the trimmed V and J ends, which lost 2 bases and 0 bases, there was a span of 24 bases. The CDR3 coding sequence is TGTGCCAGCAGTGACCCGGAGGGGGGGGCCGGGTGTAGAAGCACAGATACGCAGTATTTT. This encodes CASSDPEGGAGCRSTDTQYF.

The CDR3, as DNA: TGTGCCAGCAGCTTACAGGGGGGAGGAACCTATGGCTACACCTTC. Protein product: CASSLQGGGTYGYTF. The rearrangement links TRBV7-8 to TRBJ1-2, with 7 bases lining up with TRBD1. This CDR3 contains 15 residues. V lost 2 bases and J lost 4; bases outside the gene matches: 7. From germline, CDR1 is SGHVS and CDR2 FQNEAQ.

This chain connects TRBV5-5 to TRBJ2-7; maybe TRBD2 (6 bases). The CDR3 spans 16 residues. V was pared by 4 bases and J by 4 bases, with 21 bases between. Germline CDR1 and CDR2: SGHKS and YYEKEE (reference sequence). CDR3 sequence reads: CASSPPYGGRSYEQYF. CDR3 bases: TGTGCCAGCAGCCCCCCTTACGGGGGACGGTCGTACGAGCAGTACTTC.

The V and J genes are TRBV29-1 and TRBJ1-1; 8 bases match TRBD1. Germline V gene data show CDR1 as SQVTM and CDR2 as ANQGSEA. V lost 6 bases to trimming and J lost 5 bases; unmatched junction nucleotides: 5. There are 12 residues in the CDR3. The CDR3 region has the DNA TGCAGCGTGTACAGGGGGGAAACTGAAGCTTTCTTT. Translating gives CSVYRGETEAFF.

The chain uses TRBV5-1 and TRBJ1-1, with 8 bases aligning to TRBD1. After removal of 5 bases from V and 7 bases from J, the junction contained 4 bases not matched to a gene. The V gene's germline CDR1 is SGHRS and CDR2 YFSETQ. The CDR3 has 12 amino acids. The CDR3 is CASRLGQGEAFF. DNA for the CDR3: TGCGCCAGCAGACTAGGACAGGGTGAAGCTTTCTTT.